This is a list of T cell receptor beta chains from one sample in a study of blood T cell repertoires in COVID-19. Clones were sequenced by immunoSEQ multiplex PCR, and TCRdb holds only the in-frame ones, with some missing. Of 200,000 to 250,000 clones in the sample, more than 80% are singletons; the top ten hold about 1.3%. The sample consisted of peripheral blood. These receptors all stem from a woman between 25 and 40 years old with COVID-19, enrolled during active disease. Each CDR3 is given with its conserved first and last residue. D genes are given only for firm matches. The listing skips clone size in some rows; elsewhere it reads once, few, many or a size class.

J gene,clone size,D gene,V gene,CDR3 protein,CDR3 DNA
TRBJ2-1,-,TRBD2,TRBV6-2/TRBV6-3,CASSYSTSGGYNEQFF,TGTGCCAGCAGTTACTCGACTAGCGGGGGATACAATGAGCAGTTCTTC
TRBJ2-7,-,-,TRBV4-3,CASSQDPAQGEQYF,TGCGCCAGCAGCCAAGATCCGGCCCAGGGTGAGCAGTACTTC
TRBJ1-1,few,TRBD1,TRBV18,CASSRDRASDTEAFF,TGTGCCAGCTCACGGGACAGGGCATCGGACACTGAAGCTTTCTTT
TRBJ2-2,-,-,TRBV28,CASSFNDFRDTGELFF,TGTGCCAGCAGTTTTAATGATTTCAGGGACACCGGGGAGCTGTTTTTT
TRBJ2-7,-,-,TRBV3-1/TRBV3-2,CASSQAGSYEQYF,TGTGCCAGCAGCCAAGCCGGGTCCTACGAGCAGTACTTC
TRBJ2-5,-,-,TRBV7-8,CASSLVRTVGETQYF,TGTGCCAGCAGCCTAGTAAGGACAGTGGGAGAGACCCAGTACTTC
TRBJ1-5,few,TRBD1,TRBV19,CATRRQGGYPQHF,TGTGCCACCCGCCGACAGGGGGGTTATCCCCAGCATTTT
TRBJ2-7,-,TRBD1,TRBV9,CASSVGGTGVSYEQYF,TGTGCCAGCAGCGTAGGAGGGACAGGGGTCTCCTACGAGCAGTACTTC
TRBJ1-2,-,-,TRBV15,CATSNSNYGYTF,TGTGCCACCAGCAACAGCAACTATGGCTACACCTTC
TRBJ1-2,-,-,TRBV5-1,CASSLAVRQPGYTF,TGCGCCAGCAGCTTGGCCGTCAGGCAACCTGGCTACACCTTC
TRBJ2-1,-,-,TRBV15,CATSFRGYNEQFF,TGTGCCACCAGCTTTCGGGGTTACAATGAGCAGTTCTTC
TRBJ2-7,-,TRBD2,TRBV29-1,CSVAPGGAGYEQYF,TGCAGCGTTGCCCCCGGGGGGGCAGGCTACGAGCAGTACTTC
TRBJ2-1,-,TRBD2,TRBV2,CASRGLAAQYEQFF,TGTGCCAGCAGAGGACTAGCGGCTCAATATGAGCAGTTCTTC
TRBJ2-3,-,TRBD2,TRBV7-9,CASTLLSGGSDTQYF,TGTGCCAGCACCCTACTCTCCGGGGGGTCAGATACGCAGTATTTT
TRBJ2-4,-,TRBD1,TRBV9,CASSAGQGTIAKNIQYF,TGTGCCAGCAGCGCCGGACAGGGAACTATAGCCAAAAACATTCAGTACTTC
TRBJ2-1,-,-,TRBV5-1,CASSLGQGGQWEQFF,TGCGCCAGCAGCCTGGGACAAGGGGGTCAATGGGAGCAGTTCTTC
TRBJ2-5,-,-,TRBV4-1,CASSQGGPQETQYF,TGCGCCAGCAGCCAAGGCGGCCCCCAAGAGACCCAGTACTTC
TRBJ2-2,-,-,TRBV7-9,CASSLEPGELFF,TGTGCCAGCAGCTTAGAGCCCGGGGAGCTGTTTTTT
TRBJ1-1,-,-,TRBV30,CAWSVGGGTEAFF,TGTGCCTGGAGTGTAGGGGGGGGCACTGAAGCTTTCTTT
TRBJ1-2,-,-,TRBV29-1,CSPSGCFSVYGYTF,TGCAGCCCTTCGGGGTGTTTTTCAGTCTATGGCTACACCTTC
TRBJ2-5,-,TRBD1,TRBV19,CASSSGTAEETQYF,TGTGCCAGTAGTTCGGGGACAGCAGAAGAGACCCAGTACTTC
TRBJ2-7,-,-,TRBV10-3,CATGRTEPGDEQYF,TGTGCCACCGGTAGGACAGAGCCCGGCGACGAGCAGTACTTC
TRBJ2-3,-,TRBD2,TRBV19,CASSPTSGGLSDTQYF,TGTGCCAGTAGTCCAACTAGCGGGGGGCTATCAGATACGCAGTATTTT
TRBJ2-1,-,-,TRBV5-1,CASSPGQNNEQFF,TGCGCCAGCAGCCCTGGACAGAACAATGAGCAGTTCTTC
TRBJ2-2,-,-,TRBV28,CASTLARRRDNTGELFF,TGTGCCAGCACCCTGGCCAGGCGCAGGGATAACACCGGGGAGCTGTTTTTT
TRBJ1-1,-,-,TRBV29-1,CSVVPTDTEAFF,TGCAGCGTTGTGCCAACAGACACTGAAGCTTTCTTT
TRBJ2-7,-,TRBD1,TRBV6-1,CASSDIGQGAYEQYF,TGTGCCAGCAGTGATATTGGACAGGGAGCCTACGAGCAGTACTTC
TRBJ2-1,-,TRBD1,TRBV10-1,CASGRTGPNNEQFF,TGCGCCAGCGGACGGACAGGGCCTAACAATGAGCAGTTCTTC